This T cell receptor (beta chain) is from a study of cytomegalovirus exposure and HLA in healthy donors. PCR employed 60 Vbeta and 13 Jbeta primers. Using immunoSEQ multiplex PCR, the repertoire was profiled, and TCRdb retains in-frame clones only, with some absent. The table lists roughly 82,000 clones. V dropped 5 bases and J dropped 5; count of bases not matched to a gene: 11. The length of the CDR3 is 15 residues. Germline V gene lookup returns CDR1 MGHDK and CDR2 SYGVNS. General observations from the study: Researchers catalogued 160 or so TCR beta chains as cytomegalovirus-associated.

Concerning this clone itself: Its antigen is undetermined.

The sequence was obtained from a woman in her fifties or sixties in good health and CMV-seronegative. The sequenced sample was PBMCs. The V and J genes are TRBV25-1 and TRBJ1-1, with 7 bases that match TRBD1. This CDR3 is CASSNKGARRTEAFF. The DNA of the CDR3 is TGTGCCAGCAGTAACAAGGGGGCAAGGCGAACTGAAGCTTTCTTT.